This TCR beta chain stems from a study of blood T cells in healthy people across ages. Extracted total RNA amounted to at least 5.5 micrograms for each sample. Through a sample-barcoded 5' primer and a J-beta primer mix, a second PCR was run for 7 to 11 cycles. Every individual sample yielded 2.5 million or more paired-end reads (each containing CDR3). TCRdb itself ran the 5' RACE reads through MiXCR, one entry per CDR3 protein. The table includes just over 1 million distinct CDR3 sequences, 45% detected once. Trimming removed 5 bases from V and 7 bases from J, with 24 bases in between. The CDR3 is 16 residues long. In germline, CDR1 is SQVTM, CDR2 ANQGSEA.

Sequencing was performed on blood. The chain uses TRBV29-1 and TRBJ2-1, with D perhaps TRBD1 (6 bases). This clonotype originated in a woman aged 55-70 years in good health. The CDR3 nucleotides read TGCAGCGTTCGAGGGGACATCGGGATTTTCTCAAATGAGCAGTTCTTC. This codes for CSVRGDIGIFSNEQFF.